This T cell receptor (beta chain) comes out of a study of technical replicates of blood from several donors. Generated by immunoSEQ multiplex PCR, the TCRdb table keeps only in-frame clones and is missing some. The repertoire holds some 15,000 clones, with over 65% as singletons. V was clipped by 0 bases and J by 4 bases, with 7 bases between them. Germline V gene lookup returns CDR1 ENHRY and CDR2 SYGVKD. The CDR3 loop spans 14 amino acids. The specimen was PBMCs. The clonotype originates from a human donor in good health. Some clones in this sample may be carry-over from other donors' samples. The genes are TRBV10-3 and TRBJ1-5; D not certain. In DNA, the CDR3 is TGTGCCATCAGTGAGTCGGGCGGGAATCAGCCCCAGCATTTT. Residues: CAISESGGNQPQHF.